A selection of T cell receptor beta chains follows, all from one sample in a study of blood T cell repertoires in COVID-19. Some clones are missing from TCRdb's copy, which holds only in-frame ones; the method was immunoSEQ multiplex PCR. The data contain about 140,000 clones, approximately 82% of them singletons. Sample: peripheral blood. Receptor source: a man aged 55 to 70 who had recovered from COVID-19. Both conserved end residues are trimmed from each CDR3. A D gene is named only where the DNA matches it firmly.

-	TRBV5-1	ASSLRGLGPGANVLT
-	TRBV7-3	ASSLNRNTEAF
-	TRBV7-2	ASSLGGDGQLYGYT
-	TRBV19	ASSSTGTNEKLF
-	TRBV3-1/TRBV3-2	ASSRSDGGRQGYT
-	TRBV7-2	ASSLEAGLNNEQF
-	TRBV5-1	ASSRGDTEQF
-	TRBV2	ASSEQVNTEAF
TRBD2	TRBV2	ASSDSGGYEQY
-	TRBV28	ASSSPLPTRDSPLH
-	TRBV7-2	ASSLARGSHSVQETQY
TRBD1	TRBV5-6	ASSLSRTGVHGELF
-	TRBV5-1	ASSLVQRETQY
-	TRBV6-2/TRBV6-3	ASSYGQHFQPQH
TRBD2	TRBV18	ASSPSGGGAGYEQF
-	TRBV6-2/TRBV6-3	ASSASGRRGNGYT
TRBD1	TRBV6-6	ASSSTGDGYT
TRBD2	TRBV6-2/TRBV6-3	ASSRLAGAKETQY
-	TRBV9	ASSAMGARYGYT
TRBD1	TRBV5-4	ASSPPLGGITEAF
TRBD1	TRBV19	ASKRDRVTGELF
-	TRBV19	ASSIVSGVVGYT
-	TRBV7-9	ASSRDTSPYEQY
-	TRBV18	ASSPTQGSYEQY
TRBD1	TRBV6-6	ASSSGQGVGYT
TRBD2	TRBV15	ATSREYPGLAGGLETQY
-	TRBV24-1	ATSGPRGSQPQH
-	TRBV4-3	ASSLNTNSYNSPLH
TRBD1	TRBV2	ASSDFTGVYEQY
-	TRBV28	ASSSPEQGKDGYT
TRBD2	TRBV6-2/TRBV6-3	ASSLLAGVPGTQY
TRBD2	TRBV7-3	ASSPGTSVTDTQY
-	TRBV5-5	ASSSTGLRATGELF
-	TRBV12-3/TRBV12-4	ASSLREKLF
-	TRBV28	ASSLEGFSNIQY
-	TRBV24-1	ATSDPAGRAF
TRBD2	TRBV19	ASSIDIGGGRRQF
-	TRBV18	ASSPLRGEAF
-	TRBV6-5	ASRHSGGADGYT
-	TRBV5-6	ASSLTKTGTHNEKLF
-	TRBV7-2	ASSLVGGAYNEQF
-	TRBV9	ASSVGSEAEAF
TRBD1	TRBV28	ASSLRQGEKLF
TRBD2	TRBV5-1	ASSLASGGFVSYNEQF
TRBD2	TRBV28	ASRGLAGGPSYEQY
-	TRBV4-1	ASSLGAGSNQPQH
-	TRBV5-6	ASSSGGFQPQH